The source of this TCR beta chain is a study of T cell responses to AZD1222 COVID-19 vaccine. The germline V and J ends were trimmed by 2 bases and 0 bases, with 10 bases remaining between them. The germline CDR1 and CDR2 sequences are KGHSH and LQKENI. This CDR3 spans 15 amino acids. Some second doses came at about 4 weeks and others at about 12 weeks; these were pooled. The data were produced by immunoSEQ multiplex PCR, yet TCRdb's version contains in-frame clones alone and is incomplete. The sample lists some 84,000 clones; 87% were seen once. The source of this sequence is an adult who received the AZD1222 COVID-19 vaccine. The source material was peripheral blood, sampled 28 days after the second AZD1222 dose. V usage is TRBV18 and J usage is TRBJ1-1, with a weak D call TRBD1 (5 bases). The CDR3 nucleotides are TGTGCCAGCTCACCAGTCAGGGAGGTGAACACTGAAGCTTTCTTT. Its translation: CASSPVREVNTEAFF.